This T cell receptor beta chain comes out of a study of PD-L1 blockade in urothelial cancer. Study-wide context: Investigators checked blood 3 weeks (second dose) and 6 weeks after treatment start. The median T cell count in blood samples was 140,000 to 150,000.

Germline V CDR1 and CDR2: KGHSH, LQKENI. V gave up 3 bases and J gave up 2 bases, with 11 bases separating them. CDR3 length: 15 amino acids. General study findings and limits: Pretreatment clonality of the blood TCR repertoire below the median was predictive of superior survival.

Using immunoSEQ multiplex PCR, the repertoire was profiled, and TCRdb retains in-frame clones only, with some absent. The data show tens of thousands of clones, about four fifths seen once. Details on this clone: Its antigen is still unknown.

The chain has TRBV18 and TRBJ1-3; D is ambiguous. This material consisted of PBMCs, taken around atezolizumab (anti-PD-L1) treatment. The receptor was derived from a man between 65 and 79 years old with urothelial cancer. The CDR3 loop is CASSPLETAGNTIYF. CDR3 bases: TGTGCCAGCTCACCGTTGGAGACGGCTGGAAACACCATATATTTT.